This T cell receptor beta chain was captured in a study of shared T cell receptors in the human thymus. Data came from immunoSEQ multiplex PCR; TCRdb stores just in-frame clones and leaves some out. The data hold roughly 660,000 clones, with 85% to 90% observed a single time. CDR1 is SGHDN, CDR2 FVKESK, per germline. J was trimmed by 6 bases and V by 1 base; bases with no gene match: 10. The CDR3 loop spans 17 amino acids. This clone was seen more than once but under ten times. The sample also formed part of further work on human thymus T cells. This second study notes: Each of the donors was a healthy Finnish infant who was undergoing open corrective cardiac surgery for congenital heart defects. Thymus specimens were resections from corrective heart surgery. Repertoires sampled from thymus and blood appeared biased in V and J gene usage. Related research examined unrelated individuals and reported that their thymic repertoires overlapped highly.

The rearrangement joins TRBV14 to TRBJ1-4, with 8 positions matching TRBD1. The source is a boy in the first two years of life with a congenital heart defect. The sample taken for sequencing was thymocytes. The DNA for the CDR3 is TGTGCCAGCAGCCAAGTCCCGGGACAGGTATCACATGAAAAACTGTTTTTT. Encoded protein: CASSQVPGQVSHEKLFF.